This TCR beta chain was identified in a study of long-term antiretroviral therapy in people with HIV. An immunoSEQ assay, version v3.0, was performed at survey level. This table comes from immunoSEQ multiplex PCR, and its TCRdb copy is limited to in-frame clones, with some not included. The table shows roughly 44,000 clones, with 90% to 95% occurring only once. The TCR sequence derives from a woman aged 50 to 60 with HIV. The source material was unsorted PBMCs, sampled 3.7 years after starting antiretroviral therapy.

DNA of the CDR3: TGTGCCAGCAGCGTAGACGGATACTATGGCTACACCTTC. Amino acid sequence: CASSVDGYYGYTF. This chain uses TRBV9 with TRBJ1-2; D gene ambiguous. CDR3 size: 13 residues. The V end was cut by 0 bases, the J end by 3 bases, with 6 bases between. Germline lookup yields CDR1 SGDLS and CDR2 YYNGEE. The full variable domain, its missing parts supplied by reference TRBV9 and TRBJ1-2, is DSGVTQTPKHLITATGQRVTLRCSPRSGDLSVYWYQQSLDQGLQFLIQYYNGEERAKGNILERFSAQQFPDLHSELNLSSLELGDSALYFCASSVDGYYGYTFGSGTRLTVV.